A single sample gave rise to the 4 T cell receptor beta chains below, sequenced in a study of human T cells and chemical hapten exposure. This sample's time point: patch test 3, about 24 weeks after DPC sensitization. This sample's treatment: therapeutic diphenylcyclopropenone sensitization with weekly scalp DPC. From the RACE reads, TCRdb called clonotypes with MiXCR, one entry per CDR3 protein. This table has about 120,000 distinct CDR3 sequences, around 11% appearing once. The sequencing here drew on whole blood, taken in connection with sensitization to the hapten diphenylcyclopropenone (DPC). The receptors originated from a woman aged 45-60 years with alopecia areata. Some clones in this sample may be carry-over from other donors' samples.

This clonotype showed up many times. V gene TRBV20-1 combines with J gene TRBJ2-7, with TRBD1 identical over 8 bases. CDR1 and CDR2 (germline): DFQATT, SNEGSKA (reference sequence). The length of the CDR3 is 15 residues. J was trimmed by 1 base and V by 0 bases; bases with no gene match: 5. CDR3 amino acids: CSARDPRTGSYEQYF. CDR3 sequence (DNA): TGCAGTGCTAGAGATCCCAGGACAGGGTCCTACGAGCAGTACTTC.

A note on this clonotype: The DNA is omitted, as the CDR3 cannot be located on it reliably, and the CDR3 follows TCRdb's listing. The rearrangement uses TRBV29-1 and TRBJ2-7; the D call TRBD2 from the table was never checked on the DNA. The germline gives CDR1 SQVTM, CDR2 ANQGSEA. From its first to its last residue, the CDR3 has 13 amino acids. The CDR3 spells CSVAGGTSSEKYF.

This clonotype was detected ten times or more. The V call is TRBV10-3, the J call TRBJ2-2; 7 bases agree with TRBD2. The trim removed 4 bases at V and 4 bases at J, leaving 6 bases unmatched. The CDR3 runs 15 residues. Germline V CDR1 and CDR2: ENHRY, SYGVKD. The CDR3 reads CAISGIAGFTGELFF. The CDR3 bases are TGTGCCATCAGTGGAATAGCGGGCTTCACCGGGGAGCTGTTTTTT.

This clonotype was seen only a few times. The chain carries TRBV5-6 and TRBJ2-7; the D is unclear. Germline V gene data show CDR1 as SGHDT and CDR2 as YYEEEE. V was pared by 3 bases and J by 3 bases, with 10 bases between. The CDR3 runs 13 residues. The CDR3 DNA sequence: TGTGCCAGCAGCTGGTCCGGCCGCTACGAGCAGTACTTC. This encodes CASSWSGRYEQYF.